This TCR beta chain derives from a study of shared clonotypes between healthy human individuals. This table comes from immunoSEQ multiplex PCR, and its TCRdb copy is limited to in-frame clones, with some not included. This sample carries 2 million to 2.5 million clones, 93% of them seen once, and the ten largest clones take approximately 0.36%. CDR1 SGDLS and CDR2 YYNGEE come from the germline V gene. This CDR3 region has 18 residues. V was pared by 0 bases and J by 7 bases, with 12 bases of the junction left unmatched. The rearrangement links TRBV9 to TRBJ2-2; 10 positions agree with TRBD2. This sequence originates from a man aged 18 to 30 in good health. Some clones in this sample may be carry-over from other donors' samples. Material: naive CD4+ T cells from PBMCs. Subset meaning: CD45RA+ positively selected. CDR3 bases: TGTGCCAGCAGCGTAGTAGGAGGGGCTAGCGGGAGTGGCGGGGAGCTGTTTTTT. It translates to CASSVVGGASGSGGELFF.